The clone carrying this T cell receptor beta chain was seen at least ten times. The antigen remains undetermined. Libraries used about 20,000 to 1,100,000 sorted naive CD8 T cells and 10%, 30% or 50% RNA input. Naive CD8 T cells were sorted as CD8+CD4-CCR7+CD45RA+. The germline CDR1 and CDR2 sequences are MNHNY and SVGAGI (reference sequence). V gave up 8 bases and J gave up 1 base, with 12 bases separating them. The CDR3 is 14 amino acids. The data were obtained in a study of molecular identifiers for immune sequencing clone quantification. MiXCR was run by TCRdb on the PCR reads, yielding one entry per CDR3 protein. Among about 640,000 distinct CDR3 sequences listed, around 20% were seen once. Study conclusions and caveats: Even with some 1 million naive cells present, spiked Jurkat TCR RNA from one cell was reportedly detectable. Effector cells had over 99% of their molecules in clones above 20 RNA copies, while naive cells had under 1%.

This receptor was obtained from a human donor in good health. Some libraries in this study had Jurkat cell RNA spiked in. Sequenced: naive CD8+ T cells from blood, with Jurkat cell RNA spiked in. Subset denoted: FACS-sorted CD8+CD4-CCR7+CD45RA+ naive T cells. The V gene is TRBV6-6, the J gene TRBJ1-5; D is undetermined. The CDR3 is CASATSVSNQPQHF. The CDR3 bases are TGTGCCAGCGCTACCAGCGTAAGCAATCAGCCCCAGCATTTT.